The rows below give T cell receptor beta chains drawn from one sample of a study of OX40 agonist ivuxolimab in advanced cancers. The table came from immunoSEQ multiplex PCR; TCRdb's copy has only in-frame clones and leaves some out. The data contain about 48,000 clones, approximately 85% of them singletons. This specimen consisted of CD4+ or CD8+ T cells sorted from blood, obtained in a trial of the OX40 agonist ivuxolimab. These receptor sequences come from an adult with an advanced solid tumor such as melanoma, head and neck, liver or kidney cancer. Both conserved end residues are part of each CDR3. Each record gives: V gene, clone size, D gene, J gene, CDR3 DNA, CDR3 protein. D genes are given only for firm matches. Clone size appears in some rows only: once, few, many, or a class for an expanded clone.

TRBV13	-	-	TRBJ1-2	TGTGCCAGCAGCTCCACACGCTCAAATAACTATGGCTACACCTTC	CASSSTRSNNYGYTF
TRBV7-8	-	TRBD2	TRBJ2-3	TGTGCCAGCACTTCATATGGGCGGGGGAATCCTAGCACAGATACGCAGTATTTT	CASTSYGRGNPSTDTQYF
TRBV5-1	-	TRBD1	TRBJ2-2	TGCGCCAGCAGCTCCTCAGGGGGCCGAACCGGGGAGCTGTTTTTT	CASSSSGGRTGELFF
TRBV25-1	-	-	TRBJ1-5	TGTGCCAGCAGAAGCGAGATCAATCAGCCCCAGCATTTT	CASRSEINQPQHF
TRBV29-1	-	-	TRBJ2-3	TGCAGCGTTGAAGCCGGGTCAAATACGCAGTATTTT	CSVEAGSNTQYF
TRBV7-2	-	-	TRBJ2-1	TGTGCCAGCAGCTTATTCAGCGGGCCCAACAATGAGCAGTTCTTC	CASSLFSGPNNEQFF
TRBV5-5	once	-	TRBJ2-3	TGTGCCAGCAGCTGGGAAGGGGCACCCTCGGCAGATACGCAGTATTTT	CASSWEGAPSADTQYF
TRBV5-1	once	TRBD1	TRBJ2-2	TGCGCCAGCAGCTTGGAGCAGGGGGCGATCGGGGAGCTGTTTTTT	CASSLEQGAIGELFF
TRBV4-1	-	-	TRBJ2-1	TGCGCCAGCCTCTCGCTAGGAAATGTTTACAATGAGCAGTTCTTC	CASLSLGNVYNEQFF
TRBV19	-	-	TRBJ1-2	TGTGCCAGTAGGCCCCAGCGGGATAACTATGGCTACACCTTC	CASRPQRDNYGYTF
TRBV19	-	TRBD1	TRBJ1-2	TGTGCCAGTAGTACCGGGACAGGGGGCGTTTATGGCTACACCTTC	CASSTGTGGVYGYTF
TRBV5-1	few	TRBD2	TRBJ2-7	TGCGCCAGCAGTCGGACTAGGGAGTACGAGCAGTACTTC	CASSRTREYEQYF
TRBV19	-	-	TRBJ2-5	TGTGCCAGTAGAAGGAAGGGGCAAGAGACCCAGTACTTC	CASRRKGQETQYF
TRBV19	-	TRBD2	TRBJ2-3	TGTGCCAGTAGTATCAGGACTAGCGGGACAGATACGCAGTATTTT	CASSIRTSGTDTQYF
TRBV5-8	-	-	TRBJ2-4	TGTGCCAGCAGCCAGGGGGCGCGGGGGGACATTCAGTACTTC	CASSQGARGDIQYF
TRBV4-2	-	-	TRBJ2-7	TGTGCCAGCAGCCGGTTGGGGGAGCAGGCCTACGAGCAGTACTTC	CASSRLGEQAYEQYF
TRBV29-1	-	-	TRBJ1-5	TGCAGCGCTCTGGACGGCAGCACCCAGCATTTT	CSALDGSTQHF
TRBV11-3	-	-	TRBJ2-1	TGTGCCAGCAGCTTAGCTTACGGAATCTGGGATGAGCAGTTCTTC	CASSLAYGIWDEQFF
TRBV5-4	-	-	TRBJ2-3	TGTGCCAGCAGCTTGGGAGTGGAAGATACGCAGTATTTT	CASSLGVEDTQYF
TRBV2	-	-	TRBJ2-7	TGTGCCAGCAGCCACGAACAGGGTTACGAGCAGTACTTC	CASSHEQGYEQYF
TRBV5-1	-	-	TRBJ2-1	TGCGCCAGCGCAGATAGGAATGAGCAGTTCTTC	CASADRNEQFF
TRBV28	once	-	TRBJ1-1	TGTGCCAGCCGAGGGGGGTGGAACACTGAAGCTTTCTTT	CASRGGWNTEAFF
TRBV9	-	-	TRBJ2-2	TGTGCCAGCAGCGAAGATACAGGGACGATGGCCGGGGAGCTGTTTTTT	CASSEDTGTMAGELFF
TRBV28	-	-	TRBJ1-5	TGTGCCAGCAGTTCCCCCCCCAATCAGCCCCAGCATTTT	CASSSPPNQPQHF
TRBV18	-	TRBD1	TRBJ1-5	TGTGCCAGCTCACTGGACAGGAATCAGCCCCAGCATTTT	CASSLDRNQPQHF
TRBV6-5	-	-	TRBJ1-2	TGTGCCAGCAGTCCCGGACCGCGGGGCTATGGCTACACCTTC	CASSPGPRGYGYTF
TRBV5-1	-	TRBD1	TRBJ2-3	TGCGCCAGCAGCGGATTACAGGGGGCGCTCGGCACAGATACGCAGTATTTT	CASSGLQGALGTDTQYF
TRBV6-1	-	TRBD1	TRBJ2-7	TGTGCCAGCAGTGAAACAGGGACAGTTACCTACGAGCAGTACTTC	CASSETGTVTYEQYF
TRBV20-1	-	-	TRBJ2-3	TGCAGTGCTCCCCTTCCAGATACGCAGTATTTT	CSAPLPDTQYF
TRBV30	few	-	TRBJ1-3	TGTGCCTGGGGGAGGACATCTGGAAACACCATATATTTT	CAWGRTSGNTIYF
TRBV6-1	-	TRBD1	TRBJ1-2	TGTGCCAGCAGTGGGGGGACAGGGTATGGCTACACCTTC	CASSGGTGYGYTF